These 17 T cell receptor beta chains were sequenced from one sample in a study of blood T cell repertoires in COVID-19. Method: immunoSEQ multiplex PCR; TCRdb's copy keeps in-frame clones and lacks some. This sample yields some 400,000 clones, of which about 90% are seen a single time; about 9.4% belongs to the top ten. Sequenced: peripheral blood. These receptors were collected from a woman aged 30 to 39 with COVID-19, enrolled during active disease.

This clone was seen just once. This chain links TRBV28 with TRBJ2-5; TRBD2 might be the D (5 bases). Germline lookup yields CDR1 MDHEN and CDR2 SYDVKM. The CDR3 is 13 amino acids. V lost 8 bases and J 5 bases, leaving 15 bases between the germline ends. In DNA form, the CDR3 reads TGTGCCAGCGCTGGGGAGTCTAGGGAGACCCAGTACTTC. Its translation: CASAGESRETQYF.

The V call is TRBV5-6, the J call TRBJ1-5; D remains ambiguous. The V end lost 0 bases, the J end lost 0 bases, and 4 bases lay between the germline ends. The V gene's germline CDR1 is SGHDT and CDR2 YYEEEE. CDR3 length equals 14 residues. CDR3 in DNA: TGTGCCAGCAGCTTGGGCGGTAGCAATCAGCCCCAGCATTTT. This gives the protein CASSLGGSNQPQHF.

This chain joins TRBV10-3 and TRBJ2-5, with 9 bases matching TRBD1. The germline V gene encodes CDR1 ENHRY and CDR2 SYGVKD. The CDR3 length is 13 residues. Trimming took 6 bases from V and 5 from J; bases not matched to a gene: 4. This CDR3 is CAIRDRGGETQYF. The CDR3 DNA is TGTGCCATCAGGGACAGGGGTGGGGAGACCCAGTACTTC.

The CDR3 spells CASSGQGASTQYF. The CDR3, as DNA: TGTGCCAGCAGCGGACAGGGGGCCAGCACGCAGTATTTT. V and J are TRBV7-2 and TRBJ2-3; 11 bases are a match to TRBD1. The germline V gene has CDR1 SGHTA and CDR2 FQGNSA. This CDR3 comprises 13 residues. Germline trimming cut 5 bases from V and 9 bases from J; bases unmatched to any gene: 4.

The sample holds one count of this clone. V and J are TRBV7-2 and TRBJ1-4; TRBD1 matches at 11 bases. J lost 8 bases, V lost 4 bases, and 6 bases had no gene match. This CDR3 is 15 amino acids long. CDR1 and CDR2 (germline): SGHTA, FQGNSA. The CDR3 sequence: CASSWPGTGGEKLFF. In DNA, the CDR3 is TGTGCCAGCAGCTGGCCCGGGACAGGGGGAGAAAAACTGTTTTTT.

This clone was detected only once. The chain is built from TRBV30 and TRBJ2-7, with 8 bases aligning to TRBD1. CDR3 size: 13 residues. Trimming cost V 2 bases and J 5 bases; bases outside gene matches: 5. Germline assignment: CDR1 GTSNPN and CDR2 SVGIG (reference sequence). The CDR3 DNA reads TGTGCCTGGAGTACGGACAGGGCCCACGAGCAGTACTTC. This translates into CAWSTDRAHEQYF.

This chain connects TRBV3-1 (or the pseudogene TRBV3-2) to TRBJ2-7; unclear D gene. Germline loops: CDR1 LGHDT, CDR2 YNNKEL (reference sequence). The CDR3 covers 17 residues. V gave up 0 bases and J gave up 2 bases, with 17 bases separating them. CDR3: CASSQDLRKRPAYEQYF. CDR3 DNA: TGTGCCAGCAGCCAAGATCTGCGTAAGCGACCCGCCTACGAGCAGTACTTC.

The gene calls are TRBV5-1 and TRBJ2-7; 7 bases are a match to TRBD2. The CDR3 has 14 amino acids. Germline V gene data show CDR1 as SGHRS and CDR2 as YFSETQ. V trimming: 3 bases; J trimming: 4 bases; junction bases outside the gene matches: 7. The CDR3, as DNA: TGCGCCAGCAGCTCGGGACTATCATCATACGAGCAGTACTTC. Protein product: CASSSGLSSYEQYF. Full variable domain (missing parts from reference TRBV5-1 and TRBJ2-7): KAGVTQTPRYLIKTRGQQVTLSCSPISGHRSVSWYQQTPGQGLQFLFEYFSETQRNKGNFPGRFSGRQFSNSRSEMNVSTLELGDSALYLCASSSGLSSYEQYFGPGTRLTVT.

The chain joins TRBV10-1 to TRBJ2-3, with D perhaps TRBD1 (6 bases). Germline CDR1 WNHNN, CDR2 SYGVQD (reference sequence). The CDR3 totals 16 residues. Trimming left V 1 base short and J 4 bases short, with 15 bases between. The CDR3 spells CASSELQGPRADTQYF. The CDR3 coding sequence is TGCGCCAGCAGTGAGTTACAGGGACCCCGCGCAGATACGCAGTATTTT.

The CDR3 here is CASKLGTTNTDTQYF. CDR3 bases: TGCGCCAGCAAGCTCGGGACTACGAACACAGATACGCAGTATTTT. The gene calls are TRBV5-1 and TRBJ2-3; 7 bases align to TRBD2. The CDR3 extends over 15 amino acids. With 6 bases clipped from V and 2 bases from J, the junction kept 9 bases outside the gene matches. Per the germline V gene, CDR1 is SGHRS and CDR2 is YFSETQ. The full variable domain, in which reference TRBV5-1 and TRBJ2-3 provide the parts outside the CDR3, is KAGVTQTPRYLIKTRGQQVTLSCSPISGHRSVSWYQQTPGQGLQFLFEYFSETQRNKGNFPGRFSGRQFSNSRSEMNVSTLELGDSALYLCASKLGTTNTDTQYFGPGTRLTVL.

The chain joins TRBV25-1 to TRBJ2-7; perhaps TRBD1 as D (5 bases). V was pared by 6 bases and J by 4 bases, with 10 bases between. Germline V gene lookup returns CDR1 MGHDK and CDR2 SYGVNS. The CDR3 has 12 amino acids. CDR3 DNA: TGTGCCAGCAGGAAGGGGTTTTACGAGCAGTACTTC. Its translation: CASRKGFYEQYF.

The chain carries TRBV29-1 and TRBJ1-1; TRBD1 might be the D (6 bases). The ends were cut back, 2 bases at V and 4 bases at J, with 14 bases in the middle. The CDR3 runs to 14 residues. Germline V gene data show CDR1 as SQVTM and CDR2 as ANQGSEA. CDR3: CSVENSGVGTEAFF. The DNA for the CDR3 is TGCAGCGTTGAAAATTCAGGGGTTGGCACTGAAGCTTTCTTT.

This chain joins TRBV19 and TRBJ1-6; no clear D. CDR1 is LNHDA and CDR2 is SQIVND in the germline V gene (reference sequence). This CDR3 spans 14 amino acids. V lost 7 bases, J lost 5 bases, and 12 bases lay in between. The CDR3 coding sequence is TGTGCCAGTAATCGGGGTCAAAATAATTCACCCCTCCACTTT. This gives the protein CASNRGQNNSPLHF.

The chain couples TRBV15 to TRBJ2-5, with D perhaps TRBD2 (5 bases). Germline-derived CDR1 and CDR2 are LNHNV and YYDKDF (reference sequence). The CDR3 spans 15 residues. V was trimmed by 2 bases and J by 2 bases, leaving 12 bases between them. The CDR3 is CATSRTSNPQETQYF. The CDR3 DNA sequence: TGTGCCACCAGCAGAACTAGTAATCCGCAAGAGACCCAGTACTTC.

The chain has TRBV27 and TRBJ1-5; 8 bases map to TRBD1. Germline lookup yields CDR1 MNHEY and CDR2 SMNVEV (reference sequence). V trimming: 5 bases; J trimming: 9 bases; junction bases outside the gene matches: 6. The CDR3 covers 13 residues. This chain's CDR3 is CASSRQGRGPQHF. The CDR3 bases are TGTGCCAGCAGTCGACAGGGGAGGGGGCCCCAGCATTTT.

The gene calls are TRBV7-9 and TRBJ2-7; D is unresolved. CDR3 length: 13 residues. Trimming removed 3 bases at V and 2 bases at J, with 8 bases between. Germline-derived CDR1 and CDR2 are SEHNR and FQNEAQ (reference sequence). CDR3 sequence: CASSFEETYEQYF. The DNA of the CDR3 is TGTGCCAGCAGCTTCGAGGAAACCTACGAGCAGTACTTC.

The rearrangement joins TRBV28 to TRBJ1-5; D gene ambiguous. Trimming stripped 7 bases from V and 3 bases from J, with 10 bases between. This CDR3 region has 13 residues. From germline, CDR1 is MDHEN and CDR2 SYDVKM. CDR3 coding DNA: TGTGCCAGCATCCAAATCCCCAATCAGCCCCAGCATTTT. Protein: CASIQIPNQPQHF.